This is a list of T cell receptor beta chains from one sample in a study of molecular identifiers for immune sequencing clone quantification. A single record per CDR3 protein comes from TCRdb applying MiXCR to the PCR reads. The sample includes about 510,000 distinct CDR3 sequences, less than 30% of them seen just once. The source material was naive CD8+ T cells from blood, with Jurkat cell RNA spiked in. The source of these receptors is a human donor in good health. Some libraries in this study had Jurkat cell RNA spiked in. Each CDR3 is given with its conserved first and last residue. D genes are given only for firm matches. Size values are once, few and many counts, or a class for expanded clones, and some rows have none.

NA	NA	TRBV4-1	TRBJ1-1	CASSQDSENTEAFF	TGCGCCAGCAGCCAGGATTCAGAAAACACTGAAGCTTTCTTT
NA	NA	TRBV7-2	TRBJ1-1	CASTGGALGTEAFF	TGTGCCAGCACCGGGGGGGCGCTGGGCACTGAAGCTTTCTTT
NA	many	TRBV30	TRBJ1-1	CAWSGGGPAEAFF	TGTGCCTGGAGCGGGGGGGGACCCGCCGAGGCTTTCTTT
NA	NA	TRBV28	TRBJ2-3	CAGSFGRIGRNTDTQYF	TGTGCCGGCAGTTTTGGGCGAATTGGGCGAAACACAGATACGCAGTATTTT
NA	many	TRBV6-2/TRBV6-3	TRBJ1-5	CASSYGDSNQPQHF	TGTGCCAGCAGTTACGGGGACAGCAATCAGCCCCAGCATTTT
NA	few	TRBV20-1	TRBJ1-5	CSASSGVVNQPQHF	TGCAGTGCTAGTTCAGGGGTTGTCAATCAGCCCCAGCATTTT
TRBD2	NA	TRBV12-3/TRBV12-4	TRBJ2-3	CASSFRLTEREGTDTQYF	TGTGCCAGCAGTTTTCGCCTAACGGAGCGGGAGGGGACAGATACGCAGTATTTT
NA	few	TRBV20-1	TRBJ2-7	CSARDNSYEQYF	TGCAGTGCAAGGGACAACTCCTACGAGCAGTACTTC
NA	NA	TRBV11-2	TRBJ1-4	CASSFFPNEKLFF	TGTGCCAGCAGCTTTTTTCCGAATGAAAAACTGTTTTTT
TRBD1	few	TRBV6-5	TRBJ1-2	CASSYGDRVYGYTF	TGTGCCAGCAGTTATGGGGACAGGGTCTATGGCTACACCTTC
TRBD1	few	TRBV7-2	TRBJ2-7	CASSALDRGPLMTYEQYF	TGTGCCAGCAGCGCGTTGGACAGGGGGCCTTTGATGACCTACGAGCAGTACTTC
NA	many	TRBV5-5	TRBJ2-3	CASSSPLAGFFTDTQYF	TGTGCCAGCAGCTCTCCCCTGGCGGGGTTCTTCACAGATACGCAGTATTTT
NA	many	TRBV12-3/TRBV12-4	TRBJ2-4	CASSLDPNIQYF	TGTGCCAGCAGTTTAGACCCGAACATTCAGTACTTC
TRBD2	few	TRBV11-2	TRBJ2-1	CASSLYAGVGNNEQFF	TGTGCCAGCAGCTTATACGCGGGAGTGGGAAACAATGAGCAGTTCTTC
TRBD2	many	TRBV6-2/TRBV6-3	TRBJ2-7	CASTGGYEQYF	TGTGCCAGCACGGGGGGCTACGAGCAGTACTTC
NA	many	TRBV7-9	TRBJ2-7	CASSYDVGAAYEQYF	TGTGCCAGCAGCTATGATGTTGGGGCCGCGTACGAGCAGTACTTC
TRBD1	NA	TRBV11-2	TRBJ1-2	CAIRNQDRDPHGNTF	TGTGCCATCCGGAACCAGGACAGGGATCCGCATGGCAACACCTTC
NA	many	TRBV6-6	TRBJ2-4	CASSYSAQRAKNIQYF	TGTGCCAGCAGTTACTCAGCCCAGAGAGCCAAAAACATTCAGTACTTC
NA	many	TRBV12-3/TRBV12-4	TRBJ1-4	CASSFRQNRNEKLFF	TGTGCCAGCAGTTTTAGACAGAATAGGAATGAAAAACTGTTTTTT
TRBD2	NA	TRBV2	TRBJ2-7	CASSRLADSSYEQYF	TGTGCCAGCAGTCGACTAGCGGATAGCTCCTACGAGCAGTACTTC
NA	few	TRBV7-9	TRBJ2-7	CASSLGWREQYF	TGTGCCAGCAGCTTAGGATGGAGGGAGCAGTACTTC
NA	many	TRBV10-2	TRBJ2-3	CASSEDPPSTDTQYF	TGCGCCAGCAGTGAAGACCCACCGAGCACAGATACGCAGTATTTT
TRBD1	many	TRBV25-1	TRBJ2-5	CASSGEAGGRETQYF	TGTGCCAGCAGTGGTGAGGCAGGGGGTAGAGAGACCCAGTACTTC
TRBD1	NA	TRBV27	TRBJ1-1	CASSPRTGLGVTEAFF	TGTGCCAGCAGTCCACGGACAGGGTTGGGGGTCACTGAAGCTTTCTTT
TRBD1	few	TRBV12-3/TRBV12-4	TRBJ2-3	CASSLTGGGDTQYF	TGTGCCAGCAGCTTAACAGGGGGCGGCGATACGCAGTATTTT
NA	NA	TRBV10-1	TRBJ2-7	CASSDGRETYEQYF	TGCGCCAGCAGTGATGGCCGGGAAACCTACGAGCAGTACTTC
TRBD2	NA	TRBV6-6	TRBJ2-6	CASSYVGGFNVLTF	TGTGCCAGCAGTTACGTCGGGGGGTTTAACGTCCTGACTTTC
TRBD1	many	TRBV4-1	TRBJ1-1	CASSHDRGQETEAFF	TGCGCCAGCAGCCACGACAGGGGGCAGGAGACTGAAGCTTTCTTT
NA	NA	TRBV30	TRBJ1-1	CAWSVRGGSGAFF	TGTGCCTGGAGTGTACGGGGGGGTTCGGGAGCTTTCTTT
NA	many	TRBV29-1	TRBJ2-7	CSVEDNGREQYF	TGCAGCGTTGAAGATAATGGGAGGGAGCAGTACTTC
NA	NA	TRBV7-2	TRBJ2-7	CASSQYSGRESSYEQYF	TGTGCCAGCAGCCAGTACTCGGGGCGGGAATCATCCTACGAGCAGTACTTC
TRBD1	NA	TRBV24-1	TRBJ2-1	CATSDLRQGAVNEQFF	TGTGCCACCAGTGATTTAAGGCAGGGGGCTGTCAATGAGCAGTTCTTC
NA	NA	TRBV9	TRBJ1-1	CASSVVVGLVDAEAFF	TGTGCCAGCAGCGTAGTGGTAGGGCTGGTGGACGCTGAAGCTTTCTTT
TRBD1	NA	TRBV11-3	TRBJ2-1	CASSHGQGVTNEQFF	TGTGCCAGCAGCCATGGACAGGGGGTTACGAATGAGCAGTTCTTC
NA	NA	TRBV20-1	TRBJ1-1	CSAPPESMNTEAFF	TGCAGTGCACCACCCGAGAGTATGAACACTGAAGCTTTCTTT
NA	few	TRBV19	TRBJ2-6	CASSPGQGSSGANVLTF	TGTGCCAGTAGTCCCGGTCAGGGTAGCTCTGGGGCCAACGTCCTGACTTTC
TRBD2	few	TRBV27	TRBJ2-5	CASSSHHRYGGGPLQETQYF	TGTGCCAGCAGTTCGCACCATAGATATGGGGGAGGGCCCCTCCAAGAGACCCAGTACTTC
NA	many	TRBV28	TRBJ2-7	CASSPRTEQYF	TGTGCCAGCAGTCCGCGGACCGAGCAGTACTTC
NA	few	TRBV21-1	TRBJ1-4	CASSKVWLTGGNEKLFF	TGTGCCAGCAGCAAAGTATGGCTGACAGGGGGGAATGAAAAACTGTTTTTT
TRBD2	NA	TRBV6-6	TRBJ2-3	CASSPSGGPADTQYF	TGTGCCAGCAGTCCTAGCGGGGGGCCAGCCGATACGCAGTATTTT